This T cell receptor (beta chain) originates from a study of cytomegalovirus exposure and HLA in healthy donors. Germline loops: CDR1 SEHNR, CDR2 FQNEAQ (reference sequence). The CDR3 runs 19 residues. V trimming: 4 bases; J trimming: 4 bases; junction bases outside the gene matches: 9. The PCR used 60 Vbeta and 13 Jbeta primers. Measured with immunoSEQ multiplex PCR; TCRdb has only the in-frame clones, and not every one. The repertoire holds 250,000 to 300,000 clones, nearly 95% seen once, with about 1.7% in the top ten. This clone was observed a single time. This receptor was identified in a girl aged 2-10 years in good health and CMV-seronegative. The chain is built from TRBV7-9 and TRBJ2-2, with 16 bases identical to TRBD2. Specimen: PBMCs. CDR3 bases: TGTGCCAGCAGCTCCCCGGGACTAGCGGGAGGGCCAGGCACCGGGGAGCTGTTTTTT. This sequence encodes CASSSPGLAGGPGTGELFF.